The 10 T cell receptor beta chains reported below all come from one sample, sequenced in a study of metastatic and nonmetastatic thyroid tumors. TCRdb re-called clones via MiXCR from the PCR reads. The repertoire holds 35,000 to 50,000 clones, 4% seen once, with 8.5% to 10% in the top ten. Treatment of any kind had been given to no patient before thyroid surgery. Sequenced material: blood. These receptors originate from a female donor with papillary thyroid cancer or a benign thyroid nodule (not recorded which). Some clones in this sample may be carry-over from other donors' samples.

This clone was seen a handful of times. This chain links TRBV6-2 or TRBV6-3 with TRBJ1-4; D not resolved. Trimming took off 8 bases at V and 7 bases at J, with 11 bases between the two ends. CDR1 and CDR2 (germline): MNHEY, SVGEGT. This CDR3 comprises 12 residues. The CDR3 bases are TGTGCCAGCGGGTCCCCGGTTGAAAAACTGTTTTTT. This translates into CASGSPVEKLFF.

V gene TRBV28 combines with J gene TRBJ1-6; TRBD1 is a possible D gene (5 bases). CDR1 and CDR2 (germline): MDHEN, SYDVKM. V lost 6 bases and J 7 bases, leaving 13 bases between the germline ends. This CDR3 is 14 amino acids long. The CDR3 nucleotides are TGTGCCAGCAGGATCCGGGACCGGAATTCACCCCTCCACTTT. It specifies CASRIRDRNSPLHF.

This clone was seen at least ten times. The CDR3 sequence is CASSEFVSGELFF. In nucleotides, the CDR3 is TGTGCCAGCAGTGAATTTGTGAGTGGGGAGCTGTTTTTT. The rearrangement joins TRBV2 to TRBJ2-2; D unclear. The CDR3 spans 13 residues. The germline gives CDR1 SNHLY, CDR2 FYNNEI. Deletions cut 2 bases from V and 8 bases from J, with 9 bases between.

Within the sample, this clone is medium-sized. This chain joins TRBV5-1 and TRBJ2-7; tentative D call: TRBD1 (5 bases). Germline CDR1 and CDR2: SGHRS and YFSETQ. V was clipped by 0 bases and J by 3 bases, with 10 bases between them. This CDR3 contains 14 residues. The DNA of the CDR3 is TGCGCCAGCAGCTTGGTAGCAGGGTACTACGAGCAGTACTTC. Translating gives CASSLVAGYYEQYF.

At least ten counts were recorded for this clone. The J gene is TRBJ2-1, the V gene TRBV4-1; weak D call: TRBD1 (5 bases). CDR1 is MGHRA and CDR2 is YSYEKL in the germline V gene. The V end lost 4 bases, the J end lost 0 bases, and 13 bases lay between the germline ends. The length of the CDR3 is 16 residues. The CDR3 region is CASSPSLGPSYNEQFF. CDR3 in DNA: TGCGCCAGCAGCCCCTCTTTGGGGCCCTCCTACAATGAGCAGTTCTTC.

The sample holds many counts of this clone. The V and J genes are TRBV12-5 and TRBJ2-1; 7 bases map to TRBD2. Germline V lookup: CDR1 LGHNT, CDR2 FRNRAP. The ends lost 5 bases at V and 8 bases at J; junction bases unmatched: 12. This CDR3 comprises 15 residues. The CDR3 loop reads CASGGSGTILYEQFF. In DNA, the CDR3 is TGTGCTAGTGGTGGGAGCGGGACCATTTTGTATGAGCAGTTCTTC. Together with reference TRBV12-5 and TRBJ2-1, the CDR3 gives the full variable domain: DARVTQTPRHKVTEMGQEVTMRCQPILGHNTVFWYRQTMMQGLELLAYFRNRAPLDDSGMPKDRFSAEMPDATLATLKIQPSEPRDSAVYFCASGGSGTILYEQFFGPGTRLTVL.

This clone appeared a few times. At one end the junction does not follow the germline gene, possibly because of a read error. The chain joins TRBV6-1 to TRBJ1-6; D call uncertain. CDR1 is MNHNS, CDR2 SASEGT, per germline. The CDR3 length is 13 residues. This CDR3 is CASTENGNSHLHF. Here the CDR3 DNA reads TGTGCCAGCACTGAAAACGGCAATTCACACCTGCACTTT.

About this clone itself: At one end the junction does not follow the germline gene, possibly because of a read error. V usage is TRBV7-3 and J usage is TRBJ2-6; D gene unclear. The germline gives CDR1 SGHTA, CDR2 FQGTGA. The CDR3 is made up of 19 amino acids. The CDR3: CSSSNAVASRHSGANVLTF. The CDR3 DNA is TGTTCCAGCAGTAACGCAGTGGCGTCAAGGCACTCTGGGGCCAACGTCCTGACTTTC.

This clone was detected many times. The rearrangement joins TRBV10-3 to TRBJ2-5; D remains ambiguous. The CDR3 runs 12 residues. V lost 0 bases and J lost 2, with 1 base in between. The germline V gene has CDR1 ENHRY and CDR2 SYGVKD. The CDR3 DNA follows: TGTGCCATCAGTGAGTCTCAAGAGACCCAGTACTTC. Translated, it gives CAISESQETQYF.

The CDR3 loop is CASSLGSVVYNEQFF. For the CDR3, the DNA is TGTGCCAGCAGCCTCGGGAGCGTCGTCTACAATGAGCAGTTCTTC. J is TRBJ2-1 and V is TRBV6-1; tentatively, D is TRBD2 (6 bases). The CDR3 contains 15 residues. Germline lookup yields CDR1 MNHNS and CDR2 SASEGT. V lost 6 bases to trimming and J lost 3 bases, with 15 bases between them.